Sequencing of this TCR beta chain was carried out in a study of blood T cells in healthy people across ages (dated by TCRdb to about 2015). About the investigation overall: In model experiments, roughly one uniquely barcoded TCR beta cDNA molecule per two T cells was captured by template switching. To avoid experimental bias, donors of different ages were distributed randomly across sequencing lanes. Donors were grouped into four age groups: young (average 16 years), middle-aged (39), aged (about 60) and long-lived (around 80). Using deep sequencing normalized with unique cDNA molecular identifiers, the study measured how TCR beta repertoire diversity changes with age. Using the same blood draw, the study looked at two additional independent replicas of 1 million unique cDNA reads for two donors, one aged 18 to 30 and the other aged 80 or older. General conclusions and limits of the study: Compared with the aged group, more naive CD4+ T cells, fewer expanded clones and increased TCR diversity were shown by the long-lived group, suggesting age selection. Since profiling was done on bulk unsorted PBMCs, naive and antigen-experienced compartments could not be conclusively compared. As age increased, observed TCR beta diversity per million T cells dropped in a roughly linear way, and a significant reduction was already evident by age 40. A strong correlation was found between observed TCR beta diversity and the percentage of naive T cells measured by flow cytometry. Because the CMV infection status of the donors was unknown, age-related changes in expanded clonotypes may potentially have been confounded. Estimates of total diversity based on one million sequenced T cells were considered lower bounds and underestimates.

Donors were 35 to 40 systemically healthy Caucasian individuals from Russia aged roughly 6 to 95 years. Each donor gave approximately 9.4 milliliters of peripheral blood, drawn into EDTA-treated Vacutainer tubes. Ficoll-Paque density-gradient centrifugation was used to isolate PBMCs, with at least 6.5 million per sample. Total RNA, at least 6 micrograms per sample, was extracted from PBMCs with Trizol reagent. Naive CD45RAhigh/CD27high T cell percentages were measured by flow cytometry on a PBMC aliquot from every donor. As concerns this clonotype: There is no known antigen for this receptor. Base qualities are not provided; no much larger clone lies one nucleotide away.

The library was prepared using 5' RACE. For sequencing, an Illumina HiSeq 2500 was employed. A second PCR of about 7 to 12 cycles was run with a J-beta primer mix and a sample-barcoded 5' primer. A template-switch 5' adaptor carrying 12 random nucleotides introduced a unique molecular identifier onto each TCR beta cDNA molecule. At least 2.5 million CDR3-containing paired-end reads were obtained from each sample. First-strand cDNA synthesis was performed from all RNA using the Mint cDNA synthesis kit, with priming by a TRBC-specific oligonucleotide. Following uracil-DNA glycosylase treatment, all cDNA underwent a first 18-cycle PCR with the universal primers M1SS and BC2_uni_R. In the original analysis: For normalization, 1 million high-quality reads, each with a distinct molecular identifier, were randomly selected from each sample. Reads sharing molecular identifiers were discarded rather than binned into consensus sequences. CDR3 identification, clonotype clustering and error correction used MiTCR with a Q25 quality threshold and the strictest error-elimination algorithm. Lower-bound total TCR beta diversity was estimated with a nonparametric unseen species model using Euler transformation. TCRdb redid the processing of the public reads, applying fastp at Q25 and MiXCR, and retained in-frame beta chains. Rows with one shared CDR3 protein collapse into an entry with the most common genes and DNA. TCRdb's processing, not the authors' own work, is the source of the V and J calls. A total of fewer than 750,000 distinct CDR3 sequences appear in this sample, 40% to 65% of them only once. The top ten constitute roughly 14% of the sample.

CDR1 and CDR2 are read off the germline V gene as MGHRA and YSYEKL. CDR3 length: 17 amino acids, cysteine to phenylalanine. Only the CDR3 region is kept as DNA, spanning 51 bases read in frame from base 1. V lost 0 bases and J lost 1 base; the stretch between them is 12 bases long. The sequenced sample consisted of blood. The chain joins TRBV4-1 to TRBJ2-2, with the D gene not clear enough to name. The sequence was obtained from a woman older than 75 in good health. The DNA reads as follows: TGCGCCAGCAGCCAAGAATTGCGGCGGATGAACACCGGGGAGCTGTTTTTT. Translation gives CASSQELRRMNTGELFF.